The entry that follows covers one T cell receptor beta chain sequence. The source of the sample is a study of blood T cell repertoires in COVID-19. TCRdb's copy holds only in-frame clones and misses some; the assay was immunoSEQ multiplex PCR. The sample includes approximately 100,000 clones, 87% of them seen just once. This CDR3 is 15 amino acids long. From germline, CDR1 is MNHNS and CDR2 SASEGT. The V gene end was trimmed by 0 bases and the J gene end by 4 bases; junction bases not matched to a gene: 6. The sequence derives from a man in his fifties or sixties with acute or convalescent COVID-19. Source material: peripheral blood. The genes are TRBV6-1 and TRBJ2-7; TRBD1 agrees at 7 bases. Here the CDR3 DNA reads TGTGCCAGCAGTGAAGCGATCGAGGGGGCATACGAGCAGTACTTC. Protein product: CASSEAIEGAYEQYF.